This T cell receptor beta chain was sequenced for a study of blood T cell repertoires in COVID-19. Across the whole study: Collection of acute and convalescent COVID-19 samples took place in the United States, Italy and Spain.

Patients of the Seattle cohort, enrolled during active infection, were followed longitudinally. Germline loops: CDR1 MDHEN, CDR2 SYDVKM. J lost 5 bases, V lost 3 bases, and 6 bases had no gene match. This CDR3 is built from 14 residues. As originally analysed: The assay estimated nucleated cells by amplifying reference gene primers. Assay used: immunoSEQ multiplex PCR; TCRdb lists only in-frame clones, some missing. V and J calls and clone size are copied from that table; D and trimming were computed from the DNA. Of 250,000 to 300,000 clones listed, about nine tenths are singletons. The clonotype was recovered from a woman in her twenties or thirties with COVID-19, enrolled during active disease. J is TRBJ1-2 and V is TRBV28; the match to TRBD1 covers 7 bases. Sequencing input: peripheral blood. The DNA of the CDR3 is TGTGCCAGCAGTTTTAGAGGGGGCGGATATGGCTACACCTTC. It yields the protein CASSFRGGGYGYTF.